The source of this T cell receptor beta chain is a study of cytomegalovirus exposure and HLA in healthy donors. Overall study: Per a later analysis, the 666 first-cohort and 120 validation repertoires shared one platform.

The CDR3 has 15 residues. V dropped 2 bases and J dropped 5 bases, with 13 bases sitting between them. The V gene's germline CDR1 is ENHRY and CDR2 SYGVKD. Produced via immunoSEQ multiplex PCR; TCRdb's table is partial and in-frame only. Of 100,000 to 150,000 clones listed, roughly 89% are singletons. The chain uses TRBV10-3 and TRBJ1-3, with D possibly TRBD1 on 6 matching bases. Material: PBMCs. The sequence derives from a woman aged 18-29 years in good health and CMV-seronegative. The CDR3 is CAISETTGQRNTIYF. CDR3 DNA sequence: TGTGCCATCAGTGAGACCACAGGGCAGAGAAACACCATATATTTT.